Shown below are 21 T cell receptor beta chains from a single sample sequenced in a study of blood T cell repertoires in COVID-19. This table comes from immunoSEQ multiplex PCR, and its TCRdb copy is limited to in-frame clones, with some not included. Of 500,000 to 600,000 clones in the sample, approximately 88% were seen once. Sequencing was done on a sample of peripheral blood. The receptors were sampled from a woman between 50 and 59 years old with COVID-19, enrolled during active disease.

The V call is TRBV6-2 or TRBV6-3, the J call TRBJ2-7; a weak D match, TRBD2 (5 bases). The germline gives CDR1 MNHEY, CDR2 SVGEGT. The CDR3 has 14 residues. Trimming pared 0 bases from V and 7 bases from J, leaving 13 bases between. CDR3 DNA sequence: TGTGCCAGCAGTTACTCGAGAGGGTTGGGTGAGCAGTACTTC. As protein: CASSYSRGLGEQYF.

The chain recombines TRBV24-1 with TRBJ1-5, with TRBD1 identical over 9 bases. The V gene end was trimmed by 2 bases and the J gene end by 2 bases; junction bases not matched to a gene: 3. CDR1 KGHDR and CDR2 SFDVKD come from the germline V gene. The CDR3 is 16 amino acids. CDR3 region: CATSDYRGQCNQPQHF. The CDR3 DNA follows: TGTGCCACCAGTGATTACAGGGGGCAATGCAATCAGCCCCAGCATTTT.

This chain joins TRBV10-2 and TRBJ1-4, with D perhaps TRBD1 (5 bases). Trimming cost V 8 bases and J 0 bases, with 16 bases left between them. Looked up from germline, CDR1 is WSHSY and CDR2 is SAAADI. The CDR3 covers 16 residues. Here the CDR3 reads CASGQGARATNEKLFF. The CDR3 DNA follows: TGCGCCAGCGGCCAAGGGGCACGGGCAACTAATGAAAAACTGTTTTTT.

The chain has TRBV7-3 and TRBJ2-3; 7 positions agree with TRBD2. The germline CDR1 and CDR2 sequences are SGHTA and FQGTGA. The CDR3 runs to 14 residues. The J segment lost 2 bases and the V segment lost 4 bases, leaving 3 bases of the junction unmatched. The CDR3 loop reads CASSSSGNTDTQYF. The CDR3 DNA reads TGTGCCAGCAGCTCTAGCGGTAACACAGATACGCAGTATTTT.

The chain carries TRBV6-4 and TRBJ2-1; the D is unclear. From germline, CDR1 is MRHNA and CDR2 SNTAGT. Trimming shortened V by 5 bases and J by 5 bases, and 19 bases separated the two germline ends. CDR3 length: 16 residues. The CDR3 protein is CASSPTVLRRDNEQFF. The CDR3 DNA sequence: TGTGCCAGCAGTCCCACTGTGTTGAGGAGAGACAATGAGCAGTTCTTC.

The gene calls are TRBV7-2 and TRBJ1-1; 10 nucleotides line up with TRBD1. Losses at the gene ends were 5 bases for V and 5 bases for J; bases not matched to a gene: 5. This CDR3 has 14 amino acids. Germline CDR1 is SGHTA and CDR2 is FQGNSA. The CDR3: CASSPTGGRTEAFF. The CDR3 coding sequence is TGTGCCAGCAGCCCGACAGGGGGCAGAACTGAAGCTTTCTTT.

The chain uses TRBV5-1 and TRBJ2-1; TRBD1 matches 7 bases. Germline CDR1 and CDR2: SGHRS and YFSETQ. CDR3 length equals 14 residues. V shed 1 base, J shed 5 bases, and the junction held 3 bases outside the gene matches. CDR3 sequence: CASSLTGVDNEQFF. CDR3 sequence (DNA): TGCGCCAGCAGCTTGACAGGGGTGGACAATGAGCAGTTCTTC.

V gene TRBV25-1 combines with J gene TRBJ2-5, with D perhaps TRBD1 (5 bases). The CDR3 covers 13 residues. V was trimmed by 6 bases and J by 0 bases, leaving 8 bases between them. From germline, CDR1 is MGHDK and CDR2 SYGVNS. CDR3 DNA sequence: TGTGCCAGCAGAGTGGACAACCAAGAGACCCAGTACTTC. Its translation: CASRVDNQETQYF.

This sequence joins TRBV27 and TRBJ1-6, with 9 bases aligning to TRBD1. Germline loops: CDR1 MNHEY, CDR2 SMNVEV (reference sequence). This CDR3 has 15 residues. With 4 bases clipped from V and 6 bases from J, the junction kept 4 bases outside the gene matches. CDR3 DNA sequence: TGTGCCAGCAGTTGGGCGGGACAGGGTAATTCACCCCTCCACTTT. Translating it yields CASSWAGQGNSPLHF.

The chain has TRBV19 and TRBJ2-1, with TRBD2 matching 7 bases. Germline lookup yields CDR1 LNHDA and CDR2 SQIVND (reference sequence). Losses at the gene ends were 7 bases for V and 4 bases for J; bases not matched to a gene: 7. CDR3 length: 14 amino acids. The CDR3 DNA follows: TGTGCCAGTACCCCACCGGGACTATACAATGAGCAGTTCTTC. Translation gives CASTPPGLYNEQFF.

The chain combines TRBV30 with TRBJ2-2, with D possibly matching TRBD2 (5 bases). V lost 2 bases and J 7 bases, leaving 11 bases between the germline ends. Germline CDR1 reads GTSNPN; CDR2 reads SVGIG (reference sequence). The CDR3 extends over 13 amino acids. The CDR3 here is CAWSREIDGELFF. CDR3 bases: TGTGCCTGGAGTAGGGAGATAGACGGGGAGCTGTTTTTT.

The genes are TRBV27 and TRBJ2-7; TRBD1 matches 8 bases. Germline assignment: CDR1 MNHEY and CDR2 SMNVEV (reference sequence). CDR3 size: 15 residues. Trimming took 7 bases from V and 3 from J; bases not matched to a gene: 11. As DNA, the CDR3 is TGTGCCAGCACCAGAGGGACAGGACTCCACTACGAGCAGTACTTC. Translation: CASTRGTGLHYEQYF.

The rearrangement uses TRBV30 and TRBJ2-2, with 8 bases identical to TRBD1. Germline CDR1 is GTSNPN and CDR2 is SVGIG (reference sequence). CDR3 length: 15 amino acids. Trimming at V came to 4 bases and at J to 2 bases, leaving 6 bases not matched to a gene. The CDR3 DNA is TGTGCCTGGATTCGGGCAGGGGGCAACACCGGGGAGCTGTTTTTT. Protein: CAWIRAGGNTGELFF.

The CDR3 nucleotides are TGTGCCAGCGGGACAGTTGACTCCTACAATGAGCAGTTCTTC. It codes for CASGTVDSYNEQFF. The chain recombines TRBV28 with TRBJ2-1; 7 bases are a match to TRBD1. V shed 8 bases and J 0 bases; nucleotides not matched to a gene: 4. The germline gives CDR1 MDHEN, CDR2 SYDVKM. The CDR3 consists of 14 residues.

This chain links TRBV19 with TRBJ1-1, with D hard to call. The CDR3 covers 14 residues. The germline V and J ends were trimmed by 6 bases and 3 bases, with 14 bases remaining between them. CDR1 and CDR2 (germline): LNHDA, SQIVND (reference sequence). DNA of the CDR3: TGTGCCAGTAGGAGGGCCTTTGGGGACACTGAAGCTTTCTTT. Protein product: CASRRAFGDTEAFF.

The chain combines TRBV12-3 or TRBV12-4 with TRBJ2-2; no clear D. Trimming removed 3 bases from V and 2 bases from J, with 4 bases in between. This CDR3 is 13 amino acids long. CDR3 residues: CASSLANTGELFF. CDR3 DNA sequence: TGTGCCAGCAGTTTGGCAAACACCGGGGAGCTGTTTTTT.

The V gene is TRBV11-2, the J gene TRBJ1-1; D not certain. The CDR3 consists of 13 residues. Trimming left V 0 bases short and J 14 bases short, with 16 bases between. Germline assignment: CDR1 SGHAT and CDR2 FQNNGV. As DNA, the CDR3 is TGTGCCAGCAGCTTAGATAGGAACCGCGGGGAGTTCTTT. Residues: CASSLDRNRGEFF.

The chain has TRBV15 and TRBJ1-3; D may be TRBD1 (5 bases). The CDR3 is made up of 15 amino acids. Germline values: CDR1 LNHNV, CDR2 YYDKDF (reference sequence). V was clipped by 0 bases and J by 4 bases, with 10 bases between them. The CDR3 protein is CATSRDDSLGNTIYF. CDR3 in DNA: TGTGCCACCAGCAGAGACGACAGCCTAGGAAACACCATATATTTT.

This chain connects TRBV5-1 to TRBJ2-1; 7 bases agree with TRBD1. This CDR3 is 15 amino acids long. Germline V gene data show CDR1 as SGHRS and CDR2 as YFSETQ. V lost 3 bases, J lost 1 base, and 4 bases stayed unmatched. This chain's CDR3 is CASSWARGSYNEQFF. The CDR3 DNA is TGCGCCAGCAGCTGGGCCAGGGGGTCCTACAATGAGCAGTTCTTC.

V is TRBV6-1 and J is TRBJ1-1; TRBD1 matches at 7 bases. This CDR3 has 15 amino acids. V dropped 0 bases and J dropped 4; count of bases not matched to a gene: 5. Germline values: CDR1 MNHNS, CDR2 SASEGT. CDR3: CASSEAGTAGTEAFF. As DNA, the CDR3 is TGTGCCAGCAGTGAAGCGGGGACAGCGGGCACTGAAGCTTTCTTT.

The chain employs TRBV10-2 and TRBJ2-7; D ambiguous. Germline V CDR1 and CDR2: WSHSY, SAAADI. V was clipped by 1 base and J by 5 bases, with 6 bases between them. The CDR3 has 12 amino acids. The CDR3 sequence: CASSELRDEQYF. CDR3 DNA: TGCGCCAGCAGTGAGTTACGGGACGAGCAGTACTTC.